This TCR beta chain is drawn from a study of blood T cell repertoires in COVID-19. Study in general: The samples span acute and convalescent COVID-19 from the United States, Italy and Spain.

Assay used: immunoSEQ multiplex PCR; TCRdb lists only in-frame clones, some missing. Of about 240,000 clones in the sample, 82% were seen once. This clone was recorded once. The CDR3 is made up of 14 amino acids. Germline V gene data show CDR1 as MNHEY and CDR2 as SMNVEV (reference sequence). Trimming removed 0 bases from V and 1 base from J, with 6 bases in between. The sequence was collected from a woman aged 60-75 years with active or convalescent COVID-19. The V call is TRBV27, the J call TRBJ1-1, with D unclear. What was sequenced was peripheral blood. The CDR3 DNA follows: TGTGCCAGCAGTTTATCGGGAGGGAACACTGAAGCTTTCTTT. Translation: CASSLSGGNTEAFF.